This TCR beta chain was profiled in a study of CD8 T cells in ankylosing spondylitis. This clonotype was observed at least ten times. TCRdb processed the 5' RACE reads anew with MiXCR; each CDR3 protein has one entry. This sample has 160,000 or so distinct CDR3 sequences; 9.8% occur once, and the top ten carry more than 12%. The germline V and J ends were trimmed by 0 bases and 3 bases, with 9 bases remaining between them. The CDR3 spans 15 residues. CDR1 and CDR2 from the germline V gene are LNHNV and YYDKDF (reference sequence). The sample comprised blood, either unsorted or a sorted T cell fraction (not recorded which). The chain uses TRBV15 and TRBJ2-1; D is uncertain. This TCR was sampled from a female donor with ankylosing spondylitis or in good health (not recorded which). CDR3 sequence reads: CATSREAPGYNEQFF. The CDR3 DNA follows: TGTGCCACCAGCAGAGAAGCCCCAGGCTACAATGAGCAGTTCTTC.